These 16 T cell receptor beta chains originate from one sample sequenced in a study of blood T cell repertoires in COVID-19. This table comes from immunoSEQ multiplex PCR, and its TCRdb copy is limited to in-frame clones, with some not included. Of 150,000 to 200,000 clones listed, roughly 79% were seen once; the top ten hold approximately 12%. Material for sequencing was peripheral blood. These receptors came from a woman of 80 years or more with COVID-19, enrolled during active disease.

The chain joins TRBV5-1 to TRBJ2-1; 12 bases fit TRBD2. Germline loops: CDR1 SGHRS, CDR2 YFSETQ. V dropped 0 bases and J dropped 9; count of bases not matched to a gene: 7. The CDR3 runs 16 residues. This CDR3 is CASSLGLAGGPGEQFF. The CDR3 region has the DNA TGCGCCAGCAGCTTGGGCCTAGCGGGAGGGCCAGGTGAGCAGTTCTTC.

Comments on this clone: A far larger clone differs by one base, so this is likely a read error. The chain couples TRBV11-3 to TRBJ1-1; 9 bases line up with TRBD1. The length of the CDR3 is 14 residues. With 4 bases clipped from V and 1 base from J, the junction kept 1 base outside the gene matches. Germline-derived CDR1 and CDR2 are SGHNT and YENEEA. CDR3 coding DNA: TGTGCCAGCAGCTCGGGACAGGGGAACACTGAAGCTTTCTTT. Protein: CASSSGQGNTEAFF.

The chain couples TRBV24-1 to TRBJ1-2; D might be TRBD1 (5 bases). This CDR3 is built from 14 residues. Germline lookup yields CDR1 KGHDR and CDR2 SFDVKD. V gave up 4 bases and J gave up 2 bases, with 10 bases separating them. This CDR3 is CATSEGGSNYGYTF. The CDR3 nucleotides are TGTGCCACCAGTGAGGGGGGATCCAACTATGGCTACACCTTC.

V usage is TRBV5-6 and J usage is TRBJ2-7; 7 positions agree with TRBD1. With 4 bases clipped from V and 2 bases from J, the junction kept 9 bases outside the gene matches. CDR3 length: 15 residues. Germline V gives CDR1 SGHDT, CDR2 YYEEEE. The CDR3 loop reads CASSDADRAPYEQYF. The DNA of the CDR3 is TGTGCCAGCAGCGACGCCGACAGGGCTCCCTACGAGCAGTACTTC. Variable domain in full (rest from reference TRBV5-6 and TRBJ2-7): DAGVTQSPTHLIKTRGQQVTLRCSPKSGHDTVSWYQQALGQGPQFIFQYYEEEERQRGNFPDRFSGHQFPNYSSELNVNALLLGDSALYLCASSDADRAPYEQYFGPGTRLTVT.

The rearrangement joins TRBV21-1 to TRBJ2-7; TRBD2 is taken as the D call from the table, unchecked against the DNA. TRBV21-1 is classified as a pseudogene. This CDR3 is 18 amino acids long. In DNA, the CDR3 is TGTGCCAGCAGCAAAGCGCTTCTGACTAGCGGGAGTAGCTACGAGCAGTACTTC. Translated: CASSKALLTSGSSYEQYF.

This chain connects TRBV28 to TRBJ1-2; possible D gene TRBD1, 5 bases. The CDR3 has 12 residues. The germline V and J ends were trimmed by 6 bases and 8 bases, with 13 bases remaining between them. Germline V lookup: CDR1 MDHEN, CDR2 SYDVKM. The CDR3 is CASRPDSWGYTF. CDR3 sequence (DNA): TGTGCCAGCAGGCCAGACAGTTGGGGCTACACCTTC.

This clone was counted between two and nine times. In DNA, the CDR3 is TGCGCCAGCAGGCGGCCAGGGCTTAATTCACCCCTCCACTTT. This gives the protein CASRRPGLNSPLHF. The chain links TRBV4-1 to TRBJ1-6; possible D gene TRBD1, 5 bases. The CDR3 runs to 14 residues. Trimming left V 6 bases short and J 6 bases short, with 12 bases between. The V gene's germline CDR1 is MGHRA and CDR2 YSYEKL.

This clone has ten or more counts. This chain joins TRBV30 and TRBJ1-2; maybe TRBD1 (6 bases). Deletions cut 3 bases from V and 7 bases from J, with 9 bases between. Per germline, CDR1 GTSNPN and CDR2 SVGIG (reference sequence). The CDR3 is made up of 11 amino acids. CDR3 DNA: TGTGCCTGGAGGACAGGAGGTGGCTACACCTTC. It is translated as CAWRTGGGYTF.

The V gene is TRBV7-2, the J gene TRBJ2-1, with D perhaps TRBD1 (6 bases). Germline V gives CDR1 SGHTA, CDR2 FQGNSA. V shed 1 base and J shed 7 bases, with 14 bases lying between them. The CDR3 is 15 residues long. The CDR3 sequence is CASSLVGASLNEQFF. The CDR3 DNA follows: TGTGCCAGCAGCTTAGTGGGGGCCTCGTTAAATGAGCAGTTCTTC. The full variable domain, with the rest looked up from reference TRBV7-2 and TRBJ2-1, is GAGVSQSPSNKVTEKGKDVELRCDPISGHTALYWYRQSLGQGLEFLIYFQGNSAPDKSGLPSDRFSAERTGGSVSTLTIQRTQQEDSAVYLCASSLVGASLNEQFFGPGTRLTVL.

This chain uses TRBV4-3 with TRBJ1-1, with TRBD1 matching 8 bases. Unmatched junction bases numbered 4, after V lost 3 bases and J lost 1 base. This CDR3 is built from 15 residues. Germline CDR1 and CDR2: LGHNA and YSLEER. CDR3 residues: CASSHFGTGNTEAFF. The DNA of the CDR3 is TGCGCCAGCAGCCACTTCGGGACAGGGAACACTGAAGCTTTCTTT.

The chain joins TRBV19 to TRBJ2-4; 11 positions agree with TRBD1. This CDR3 spans 14 amino acids. Trimming cost V 5 bases and J 4 bases; bases outside gene matches: 1. Germline CDR1 LNHDA, CDR2 SQIVND (reference sequence). As DNA, the CDR3 is TGTGCCAGTAGTGGGACAGGGGGAAAAAACATTCAGTACTTC. Translating gives CASSGTGGKNIQYF. The full variable domain, its missing parts supplied by reference TRBV19 and TRBJ2-4, is DGGITQSPKYLFRKEGQNVTLSCEQNLNHDAMYWYRQDPGQGLRLIYYSQIVNDFQKGDIAEGYSVSREKKESFPLTVTSAQKNPTAFYLCASSGTGGKNIQYFGAGTRLSVL.

This clone has more than one count but fewer than ten. This chain joins TRBV2 and TRBJ1-4; a weak D match, TRBD1 (6 bases). The germline gives CDR1 SNHLY, CDR2 FYNNEI. Between the trimmed V and J ends, which lost 5 bases and 10 bases, there was a span of 17 bases. The CDR3 sequence is 14 residues long. CDR3 nucleotides: TGTGCCAGCAGTTCCGGGACAAGAGGAGGAAAACTGTTTTTT. This encodes CASSSGTRGGKLFF.

The V call is TRBV27, the J call TRBJ2-2; no clear D. Trimming took 10 bases from V and 0 from J, leaving 12 bases between them. This CDR3 is built from 14 residues. Germline V CDR1 and CDR2: MNHEY, SMNVEV (reference sequence). CDR3: CATAQASNTGELFF. The CDR3 DNA sequence: TGTGCCACTGCCCAAGCGTCGAACACCGGGGAGCTGTTTTTT.

The chain is built from TRBV5-4 and TRBJ2-2; TRBD1 agrees at 7 bases. Germline lookup yields CDR1 SGHNT and CDR2 YYREEE (reference sequence). V was clipped by 0 bases and J by 5 bases; unmatched bases: 4. This CDR3 is 15 amino acids long. The CDR3 loop is CASSLGQGGTGELFF. The CDR3 bases are TGTGCCAGCAGCTTGGGACAGGGTGGAACCGGGGAGCTGTTTTTT.

The V and J genes are TRBV30 and TRBJ1-4; TRBD1 matches 7 bases. This CDR3 is built from 13 residues. Germline CDR1 GTSNPN, CDR2 SVGIG (reference sequence). V gave up 3 bases and J gave up 4 bases; unmatched junction bases: 2. The CDR3 sequence is CAWSQGGNEKLFF. In DNA, the CDR3 is TGTGCCTGGAGCCAGGGGGGTAATGAAAAACTGTTTTTT.

The V call is TRBV7-2, the J call TRBJ1-2, with D unclear. Trimming shortened V by 0 bases and J by 5 bases, and 19 bases separated the two germline ends. The germline V gene encodes CDR1 SGHTA and CDR2 FQGNSA. This CDR3 spans 17 amino acids. The CDR3 DNA reads TGTGCCAGCAGCTTAGCGGTTACAGAAATTGGTTTGTATGGCTACACCTTC. Translation: CASSLAVTEIGLYGYTF.